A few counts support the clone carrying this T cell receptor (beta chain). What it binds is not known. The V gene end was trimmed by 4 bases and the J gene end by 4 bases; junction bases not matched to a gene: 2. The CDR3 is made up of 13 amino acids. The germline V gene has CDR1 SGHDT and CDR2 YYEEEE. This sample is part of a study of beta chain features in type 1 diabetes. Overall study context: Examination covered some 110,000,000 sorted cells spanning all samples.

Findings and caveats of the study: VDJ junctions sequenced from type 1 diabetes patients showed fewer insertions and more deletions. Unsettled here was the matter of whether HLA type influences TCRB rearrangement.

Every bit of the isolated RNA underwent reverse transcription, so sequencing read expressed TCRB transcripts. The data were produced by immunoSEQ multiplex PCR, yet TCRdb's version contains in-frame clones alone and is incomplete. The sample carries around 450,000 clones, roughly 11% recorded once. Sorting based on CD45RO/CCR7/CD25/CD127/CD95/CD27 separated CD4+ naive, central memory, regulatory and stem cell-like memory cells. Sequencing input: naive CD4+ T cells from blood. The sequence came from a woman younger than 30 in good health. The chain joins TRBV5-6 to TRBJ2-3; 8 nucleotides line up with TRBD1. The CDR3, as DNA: TGTGCCAGCAGCCCGGACAGGGCAGATACGCAGTATTTT. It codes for CASSPDRADTQYF. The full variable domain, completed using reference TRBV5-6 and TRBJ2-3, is DAGVTQSPTHLIKTRGQQVTLRCSPKSGHDTVSWYQQALGQGPQFIFQYYEEEERQRGNFPDRFSGHQFPNYSSELNVNALLLGDSALYLCASSPDRADTQYFGPGTRLTVL.